This TCR beta chain is drawn from a study of CD8 T cells in ankylosing spondylitis. Study-wide findings and caveats: Within ankylosing spondylitis blood, a TCR beta motif made up of roughly eight highly homologous variants appeared to be characteristic. Disease-linked clones were reportedly significantly enriched in matched ankylosing spondylitis synovial fluid.

There are many counts of this clonotype. Its antigen is currently unknown. In making TCR beta libraries, quantitative 5'-RACE with molecular barcodes was used. TCRdb ran MiXCR on the 5' RACE reads and lists one entry per CDR3 protein. The table records just under 350,000 distinct CDR3 sequences, over 12% of them present only once. The clonotype originates from a male donor with ankylosing spondylitis or in good health (not recorded which). The sample comprised blood, either unsorted or a sorted T cell fraction (not recorded which).

The CDR3 nucleotides read TGCGCCAGCAGCTTGGACAGGAACTATGGCTACACCTTC. This encodes CASSLDRNYGYTF. The J gene is TRBJ1-2, the V gene TRBV5-1; D might be TRBD1 (5 bases). From germline, CDR1 is SGHRS and CDR2 YFSETQ. The length of the CDR3 is 13 residues. Trimming left V 0 bases short and J 2 bases short, with 5 bases between.